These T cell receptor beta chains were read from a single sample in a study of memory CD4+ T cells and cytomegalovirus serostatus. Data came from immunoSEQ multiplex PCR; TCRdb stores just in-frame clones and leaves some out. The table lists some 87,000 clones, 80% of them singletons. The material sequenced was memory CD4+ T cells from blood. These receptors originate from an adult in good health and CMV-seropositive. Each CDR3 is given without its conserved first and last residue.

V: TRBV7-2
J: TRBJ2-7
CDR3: ASSHRGGVEQY

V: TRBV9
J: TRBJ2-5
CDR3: ASSVASGYQETQY

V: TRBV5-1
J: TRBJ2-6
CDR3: ASSLASATTGANVLT

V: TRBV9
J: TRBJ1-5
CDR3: ASSVGVSTNQPQH

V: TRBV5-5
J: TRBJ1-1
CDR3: ASTAATGDSEAF

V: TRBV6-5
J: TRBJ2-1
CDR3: ASRKGGSANEQF

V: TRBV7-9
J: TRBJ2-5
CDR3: ASTTYSQETQY

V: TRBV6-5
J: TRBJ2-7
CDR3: ASSYLRTSGMH

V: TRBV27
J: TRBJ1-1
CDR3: ASSIQGGRTEAF

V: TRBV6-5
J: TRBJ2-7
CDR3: ASSYSPTSGKEQY

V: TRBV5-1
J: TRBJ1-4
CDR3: ASSPRTGGNEKLF

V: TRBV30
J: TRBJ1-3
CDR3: AWSGGRGNTIY

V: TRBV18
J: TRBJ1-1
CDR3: ASSPPSTGNTEAF

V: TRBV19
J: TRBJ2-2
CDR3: ASSILSGSGTSNTGELF

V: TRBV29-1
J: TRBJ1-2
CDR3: SVEAFRTGQNYGYT

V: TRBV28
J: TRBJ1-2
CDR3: ASSADTGVGYGYT

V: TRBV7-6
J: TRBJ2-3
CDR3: ASRVGSSTDTQY

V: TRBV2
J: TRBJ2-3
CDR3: ASSENAAGDTQY

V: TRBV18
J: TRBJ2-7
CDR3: ASSRGGTAPYEQY

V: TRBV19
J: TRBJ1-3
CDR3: ASTTTGGSGNTIY

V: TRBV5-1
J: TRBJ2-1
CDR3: ASSLSGSFGEQF

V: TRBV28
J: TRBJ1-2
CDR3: ASSLGELIYGYT

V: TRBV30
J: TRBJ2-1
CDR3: AWSVRELSEQF

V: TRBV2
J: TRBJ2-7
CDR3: ASSVSYEQY

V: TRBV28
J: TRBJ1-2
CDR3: ASSLLDRVGYT

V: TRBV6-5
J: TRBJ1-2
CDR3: ASTRHSNYGYT

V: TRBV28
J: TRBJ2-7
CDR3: ASSPPAGQIPRQY

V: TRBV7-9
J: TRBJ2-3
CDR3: ASTRGTSGFTDTQY

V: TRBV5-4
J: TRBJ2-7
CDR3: ASSSPSGGAHEQY

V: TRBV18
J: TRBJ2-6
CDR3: ASSPLPGAGANVLT

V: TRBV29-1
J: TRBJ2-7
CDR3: SVSSSHEQY

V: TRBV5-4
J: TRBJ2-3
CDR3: ASSSGTRTTDTQY

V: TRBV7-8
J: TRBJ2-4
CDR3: ASSQRGGKNIQY

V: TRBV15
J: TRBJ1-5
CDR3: ATSRERTGYSNQPQH

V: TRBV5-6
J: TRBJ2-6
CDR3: ASSLGISGANVLT

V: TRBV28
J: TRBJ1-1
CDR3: ASVSGTGMYTEAF

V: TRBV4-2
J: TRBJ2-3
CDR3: ASSAPSGRVTDTQY